The source of this T cell receptor (beta chain) is a study of blood T cells in healthy people across ages. The second PCR ran about 6 to 12 cycles with a sample-barcoded 5' primer and J-beta primers. TCRdb used MiXCR to reprocess the 5' RACE reads, holding one entry per CDR3 protein. Of a few hundred thousand distinct CDR3 sequences in the sample, approximately 52% were seen once. Trimming took 2 bases from V and 4 from J, leaving 4 bases between them. Germline loops: CDR1 MNHNY, CDR2 SVGAGI (reference sequence). The CDR3 runs to 12 residues. The chain carries TRBV6-6 and TRBJ2-3; D not certain. Specimen: blood. This TCR was recovered from a man aged 55-75 years in good health. The DNA of the CDR3 is TGTGCCAGCAGTTACCAGGCAGATACGCAGTATTTT. Its translation is CASSYQADTQYF.